This entry features one T cell receptor (beta chain) sequence. This could be a read error, since a much larger clone is one nucleotide away. Trimming shortened V by 5 bases and J by 8 bases, and 13 bases separated the two germline ends. The CDR3 has 13 residues. Germline V gene lookup returns CDR1 MDHEN and CDR2 SYDVKM. The sample comes from a study of blood T cells in healthy people across ages. It was with a sample-barcoded 5' primer and a J-beta primer mix that a second PCR of roughly 6 to 11 cycles was run. TCRdb used MiXCR to reprocess the 5' RACE reads, holding one entry per CDR3 protein. This table has 650,000 to 700,000 distinct CDR3 sequences, about 50% appearing once.

Sequencing was carried out using blood. The chain combines TRBV28 with TRBJ2-1, with D perhaps being TRBD1 or TRBD2 (7 bases each). The sequence was collected from a woman older than 75 in good health. The CDR3 reads CASSVGGGHEQFF. CDR3 nucleotide sequence: TGTGCCAGCAGTGTGGGAGGGGGCCATGAGCAGTTCTTC.